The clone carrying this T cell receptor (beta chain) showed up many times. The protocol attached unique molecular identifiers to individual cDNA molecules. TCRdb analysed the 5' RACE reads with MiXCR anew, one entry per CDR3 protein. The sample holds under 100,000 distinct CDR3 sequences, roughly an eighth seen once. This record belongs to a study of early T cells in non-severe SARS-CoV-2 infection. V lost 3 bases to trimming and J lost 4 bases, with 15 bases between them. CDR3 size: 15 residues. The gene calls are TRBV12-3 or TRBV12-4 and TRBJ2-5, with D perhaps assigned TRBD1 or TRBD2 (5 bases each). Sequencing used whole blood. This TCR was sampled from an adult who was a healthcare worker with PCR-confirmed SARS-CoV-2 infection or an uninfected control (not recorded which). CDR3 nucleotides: TGTGCCAGCAGTTTCGGGACCCCTGCGGGAGAGACCCAGTACTTC. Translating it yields CASSFGTPAGETQYF.